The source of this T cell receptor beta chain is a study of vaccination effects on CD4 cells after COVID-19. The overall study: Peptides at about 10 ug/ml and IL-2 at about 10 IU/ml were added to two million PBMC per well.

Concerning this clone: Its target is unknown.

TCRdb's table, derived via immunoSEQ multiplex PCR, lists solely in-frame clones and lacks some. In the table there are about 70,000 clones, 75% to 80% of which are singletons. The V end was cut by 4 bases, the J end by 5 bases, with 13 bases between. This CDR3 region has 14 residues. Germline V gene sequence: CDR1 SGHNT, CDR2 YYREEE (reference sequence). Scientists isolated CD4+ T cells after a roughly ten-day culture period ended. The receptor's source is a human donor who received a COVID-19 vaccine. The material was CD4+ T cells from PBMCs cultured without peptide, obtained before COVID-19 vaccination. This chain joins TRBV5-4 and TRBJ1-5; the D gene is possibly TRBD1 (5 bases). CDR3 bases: TGTGCCAGCAGCCACGCAGGGTTGGATCAGCCCCAGCATTTT. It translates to CASSHAGLDQPQHF.